This T cell receptor (beta chain) was found in a study of OX40 agonist ivuxolimab in advanced cancers. Study-level points and caveats: Clonal expansion was seen in CD4+ and CD8+ blood T cells by week 6 at 0.1 to 3.0 mg/kg. The mean number of expanded clones was higher in CD8+ T cells than in CD4+.

This clone occurred once. Antigen specificity is unknown. Using immunoSEQ multiplex PCR, the repertoire was profiled, and TCRdb retains in-frame clones only, with some absent. The sample has fewer than 80,000 clones; 84% are singletons. The specimen comprised CD4+ or CD8+ T cells sorted from blood, sampled in a trial of the OX40 agonist ivuxolimab. This TCR was sampled from an adult with an advanced solid tumor such as melanoma, head and neck, liver or kidney cancer.

CDR3 protein: CASSLGQLRITYEQYF. CDR3 nucleotide sequence: TGTGCCAGCAGCTTGGGTCAGCTAAGAATAACCTACGAGCAGTACTTC. J is TRBJ2-7 and V is TRBV5-5; no clear D. The CDR3 is 16 amino acids. The germline CDR1 and CDR2 sequences are SGHKS and YYEKEE (reference sequence). V lost 0 bases and J lost 2, with 15 bases in between.